This is a list of T cell receptor beta chains from one sample in a study of a mutant IDH1 vaccine in newly diagnosed glioma. Libraries were prepared by immunoSEQ multiplex PCR; TCRdb keeps only in-frame clonotypes and omits some of them. The table lists under 65,000 clones, roughly 80% of them singletons, with approximately 20% in the top ten. This specimen was PBMCs, taken from a glioma patient treated with radiotherapy, temozolomide or both. These receptors were taken from a man between 18 and 35 years old with glioma. Both conserved end residues are part of each CDR3. D genes are given only for firm matches. For some rows the clone size is stated as once, few or many, or as a class when expanded; others skip it.

abundance: -; v_gene: TRBV5-6; d_gene: TRBD2; j_gene: TRBJ2-1; CDR3aa: CASSLLVGGERESNEQFF; CDR3nt: TGTGCCAGCAGCTTACTTGTCGGGGGTGAGCGGGAGTCAAATGAGCAGTTCTTC
abundance: -; v_gene: TRBV7-8; d_gene: TRBD1; j_gene: TRBJ2-2; CDR3aa: CASSVDRGLTGELFF; CDR3nt: TGTGCCAGCAGCGTTGACAGGGGGCTAACCGGGGAGCTGTTTTTT
abundance: -; v_gene: TRBV5-1; d_gene: -; j_gene: TRBJ1-1; CDR3aa: CASSLASGRTNTEAFF; CDR3nt: TGCGCCAGCAGCTTGGCCTCAGGACGGACGAACACTGAAGCTTTCTTT
abundance: -; v_gene: TRBV7-2; d_gene: -; j_gene: TRBJ2-7; CDR3aa: CASSPSIASYEQYF; CDR3nt: TGTGCCAGCAGCCCCTCGATAGCGAGTTACGAGCAGTACTTC
abundance: -; v_gene: TRBV15; d_gene: -; j_gene: TRBJ1-4; CDR3aa: CATSRSETSLGEKLFF; CDR3nt: TGTGCCACCAGCAGATCCGAGACCTCCTTGGGGGAAAAACTGTTTTTT
abundance: -; v_gene: TRBV7-2; d_gene: TRBD1; j_gene: TRBJ1-6; CDR3aa: CASSLTGGSYSPLHF; CDR3nt: TGTGCCAGCAGCTTGACAGGGGGCTCTTATTCACCCCTCCACTTT
abundance: -; v_gene: TRBV5-1; d_gene: TRBD1; j_gene: TRBJ2-1; CDR3aa: CASSWGQAVHEQFF; CDR3nt: TGCGCCAGCAGCTGGGGACAGGCCGTTCATGAGCAGTTCTTC
abundance: -; v_gene: TRBV6-5; d_gene: -; j_gene: TRBJ1-1; CDR3aa: CASTNPQSRGEAFF; CDR3nt: TGTGCCAGCACTAACCCCCAGTCCAGGGGTGAAGCTTTCTTT
abundance: -; v_gene: TRBV5-1; d_gene: -; j_gene: TRBJ2-1; CDR3aa: CASSLGRWDLDEQFF; CDR3nt: TGCGCCAGCAGCTTGGGCAGGTGGGACTTGGATGAGCAGTTCTTC
abundance: -; v_gene: TRBV5-1; d_gene: TRBD2; j_gene: TRBJ2-1; CDR3aa: CASSARTSGHVFF; CDR3nt: TGCGCCAGCAGCGCCCGGACTAGCGGGCATGTATTCTTC
abundance: -; v_gene: TRBV10-3; d_gene: TRBD2; j_gene: TRBJ2-7; CDR3aa: CATRTSGNEQYF; CDR3nt: TGTGCCACCAGGACTAGCGGGAACGAGCAGTACTTC
abundance: -; v_gene: TRBV10-2; d_gene: -; j_gene: TRBJ2-5; CDR3aa: CASSEMLAGVGETQYF; CDR3nt: TGCGCCAGCAGTGAGATGTTGGCTGGCGTCGGGGAGACCCAGTACTTC
abundance: -; v_gene: TRBV7-9; d_gene: TRBD1; j_gene: TRBJ2-5; CDR3aa: CASSLTGVPQETQYF; CDR3nt: TGTGCCAGCAGCCTCACAGGGGTACCCCAAGAGACCCAGTACTTC
abundance: -; v_gene: TRBV30; d_gene: TRBD2; j_gene: TRBJ2-2; CDR3aa: CAWTSGRTTGELFF; CDR3nt: TGTGCCTGGACTAGCGGGAGAACCACCGGGGAGCTGTTTTTT
abundance: -; v_gene: TRBV4-3; d_gene: -; j_gene: TRBJ1-6; CDR3aa: CASSQVVRQRNSPLHF; CDR3nt: TGCGCCAGCAGCCAAGTAGTACGGCAGAGGAATTCACCCCTCCACTTT
abundance: -; v_gene: TRBV6-1; d_gene: -; j_gene: TRBJ2-2; CDR3aa: CASRGPRTGELFF; CDR3nt: TGTGCCAGCAGGGGGCCGAGGACCGGGGAGCTGTTTTTT
abundance: -; v_gene: TRBV29-1; d_gene: -; j_gene: TRBJ2-3; CDR3aa: CSVVGSPLSTDTQYF; CDR3nt: TGCAGCGTTGTGGGCAGCCCCCTTAGCACAGATACGCAGTATTTT
abundance: -; v_gene: TRBV6-5; d_gene: -; j_gene: TRBJ1-2; CDR3aa: CASSYGPHQEYGYTF; CDR3nt: TGTGCCAGCAGTTACGGCCCCCATCAGGAGTATGGCTACACCTTC
abundance: once; v_gene: TRBV5-1; d_gene: -; j_gene: TRBJ2-7; CDR3aa: CASSFFGSPYEQYF; CDR3nt: TGCGCCAGCAGCTTCTTCGGTTCCCCCTACGAGCAGTACTTC
abundance: -; v_gene: TRBV4-1; d_gene: -; j_gene: TRBJ1-3; CDR3aa: CASSQDTRGSGNTIYF; CDR3nt: TGCGCCAGCAGCCAAGACACCCGGGGATCTGGAAACACCATATATTTT
abundance: once; v_gene: TRBV4-3; d_gene: TRBD2; j_gene: TRBJ2-3; CDR3aa: CASSQERGTSFGDTQYF; CDR3nt: TGCGCCAGCAGCCAAGAGCGGGGGACTAGTTTTGGAGATACGCAGTATTTT
abundance: -; v_gene: TRBV27; d_gene: -; j_gene: TRBJ2-7; CDR3aa: CASSFGGAGYEQYF; CDR3nt: TGTGCCAGCAGTTTTGGGGGCGCGGGGTACGAGCAGTACTTC
abundance: -; v_gene: TRBV9; d_gene: TRBD1; j_gene: TRBJ1-6; CDR3aa: CASNPGQGDSPLHF; CDR3nt: TGTGCCAGCAACCCGGGACAGGGTGATTCACCCCTCCACTTT
abundance: -; v_gene: TRBV5-8; d_gene: -; j_gene: TRBJ1-1; CDR3aa: CASSLDRQNTEAFF; CDR3nt: TGTGCCAGCAGCTTGGACAGGCAGAACACTGAAGCTTTCTTT
abundance: -; v_gene: TRBV27; d_gene: -; j_gene: TRBJ2-7; CDR3aa: CASSFNYEQYF; CDR3nt: TGTGCCAGCAGTTTCAACTACGAGCAGTACTTC
abundance: -; v_gene: TRBV7-9; d_gene: -; j_gene: TRBJ2-7; CDR3aa: CASSLFGGYEQYF; CDR3nt: TGTGCCAGCAGCTTATTTGGGGGATACGAGCAGTACTTC
abundance: -; v_gene: TRBV27; d_gene: -; j_gene: TRBJ1-1; CDR3aa: CASRTHMNTEAFF; CDR3nt: TGTGCCAGCAGGACTCACATGAACACTGAAGCTTTCTTT
abundance: -; v_gene: TRBV7-2; d_gene: TRBD2; j_gene: TRBJ2-1; CDR3aa: CASSLSGGRYNEQFF; CDR3nt: TGTGCCAGCAGCCTAAGCGGGGGACGTTACAATGAGCAGTTCTTC
abundance: -; v_gene: TRBV9; d_gene: TRBD2; j_gene: TRBJ2-7; CDR3aa: CASSSGLAGGSGQYF; CDR3nt: TGTGCCAGCAGCTCGGGACTAGCGGGAGGCTCAGGGCAGTACTTC
abundance: -; v_gene: TRBV29-1; d_gene: TRBD1; j_gene: TRBJ2-5; CDR3aa: CSVPQGAETQYF; CDR3nt: TGCAGCGTCCCACAGGGGGCAGAGACCCAGTACTTC
abundance: -; v_gene: TRBV2; d_gene: TRBD1; j_gene: TRBJ2-1; CDR3aa: CASRSRQGWDNEQFF; CDR3nt: TGTGCCAGCAGGTCTAGACAGGGCTGGGACAATGAGCAGTTCTTC
abundance: -; v_gene: TRBV2; d_gene: -; j_gene: TRBJ2-2; CDR3aa: CASKDAPRFNTGELFF; CDR3nt: TGTGCCAGCAAGGACGCCCCGCGATTTAACACCGGGGAGCTGTTTTTT
abundance: -; v_gene: TRBV2; d_gene: -; j_gene: TRBJ1-1; CDR3aa: CASSLLTSQRGRLNTEAFF; CDR3nt: TGTGCCAGCAGTCTTCTCACCTCCCAACGGGGTAGGCTGAACACTGAAGCTTTCTTT